Listed below are T cell receptor beta chains from one sample, sequenced in a study of control samples from healthy donors and cancer patients. The protocol was immunoSEQ multiplex PCR, while the TCRdb copy is restricted to in-frame clones and leaves out a portion. The sample contains around 93,000 clones, 80% to 95% of which appear only once. The sequenced sample consisted of blood. These receptor sequences come from a human donor in good health. The donor label of this sample is uncertain. Both conserved end residues are part of each CDR3. D genes are given only for firm matches. For some rows the clone size is stated as once, few or many, or as a class when expanded; others skip it.

CDR3aa,v_gene,j_gene,d_gene,abundance
CATSDTNDQPQHF,TRBV24-1,TRBJ1-5,NA,NA
CASSLPGRGANYGYTF,TRBV7-9,TRBJ1-2,NA,NA
CASSLTGGSSDEQFF,TRBV5-5,TRBJ2-1,NA,once
CASSLTTNMNTEAFF,TRBV27,TRBJ1-1,NA,NA
CASSLEPGRASGNTIYF,TRBV7-8,TRBJ1-3,NA,NA
CASSLVDNTEAFF,TRBV7-2,TRBJ1-1,NA,NA
CASSFSENTEAFF,TRBV7-9,TRBJ1-1,NA,NA
CASSIAQGLEQYF,TRBV19,TRBJ2-7,NA,once
CASSLKTSADTQYF,TRBV7-2,TRBJ2-3,NA,once
CASSGPDPGMHF,TRBV7-9,TRBJ1-5,NA,NA
CASSQDRGYNEQFF,TRBV6-5,TRBJ2-1,TRBD1,NA
CASSIADLAYNEQFF,TRBV19,TRBJ2-1,NA,NA
CATSDPGTSSRNTGELFF,TRBV24-1,TRBJ2-2,TRBD2,NA
CASSPKGIQPQHF,TRBV6-4,TRBJ1-5,NA,NA
CASGVPNSPLHF,TRBV25-1,TRBJ1-6,NA,NA
CASTMGGETEAFF,TRBV12-3/TRBV12-4,TRBJ1-1,NA,NA
CSVRKGNTEAFF,TRBV29-1,TRBJ1-1,NA,NA
CSASSPGLYGYTF,TRBV20-1,TRBJ1-2,NA,NA
CASATGSSYNSPLHF,TRBV19,TRBJ1-6,NA,NA
CASSLYGTDNSPLHF,TRBV7-2,TRBJ1-6,TRBD1,NA
CASSLGLAMETQYF,TRBV7-6,TRBJ2-5,TRBD2,NA
CASSDPGTSGDETQYF,TRBV2,TRBJ2-5,TRBD2,NA
CASSLDGLSIISPLHF,TRBV5-1,TRBJ1-6,NA,NA
CASSPRGQGRYQETQYF,TRBV18,TRBJ2-5,TRBD1,NA
CAISEGGSRSPLHF,TRBV10-3,TRBJ1-6,NA,NA
CASQGGDRTEAFF,TRBV18,TRBJ1-1,TRBD1,NA
CASSLQGGDTQYF,TRBV7-2,TRBJ2-3,NA,NA
CASSIGGLGTEAFF,TRBV19,TRBJ1-1,NA,NA
CASSTGQGYADTQYF,TRBV5-4,TRBJ2-3,TRBD1,NA
CSVGWTAITTDTQYF,TRBV29-1,TRBJ2-3,NA,NA
CASSSEALNTEAFF,TRBV28,TRBJ1-1,NA,NA
CAIRQGSEAFF,TRBV10-3,TRBJ1-1,NA,NA
CASSESAGLGKPLHF,TRBV10-1,TRBJ1-6,NA,NA
CASSFSGGLIYGYTF,TRBV4-1,TRBJ1-2,TRBD1,NA
CAWSVGQVAEAFF,TRBV30,TRBJ1-1,TRBD1,NA